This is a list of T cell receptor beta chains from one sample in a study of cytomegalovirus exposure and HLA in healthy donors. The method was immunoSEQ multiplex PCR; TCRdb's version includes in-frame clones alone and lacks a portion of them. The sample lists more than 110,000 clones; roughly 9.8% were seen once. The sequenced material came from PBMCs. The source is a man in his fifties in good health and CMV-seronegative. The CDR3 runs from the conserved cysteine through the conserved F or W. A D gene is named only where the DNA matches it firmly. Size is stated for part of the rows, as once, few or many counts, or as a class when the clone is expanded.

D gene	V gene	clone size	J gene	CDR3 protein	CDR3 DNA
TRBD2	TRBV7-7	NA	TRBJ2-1	CASSSRLTSGGARGEQFF	TGTGCTAGCAGCTCCCGTTTAACTAGCGGGGGGGCCAGGGGTGAGCAGTTCTTC
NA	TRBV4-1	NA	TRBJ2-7	CASSQEGSYEQYF	TGCGCCAGCAGCCAAGAAGGGAGCTACGAGCAGTACTTC
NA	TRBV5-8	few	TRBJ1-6	CASSLRDSPLHF	TGTGCCAGCAGCCTGCGGGATTCACCCCTCCACTTT
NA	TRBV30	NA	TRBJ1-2	CAWTYTGHYGYTF	TGTGCCTGGACCTATACAGGCCACTATGGCTACACCTTC
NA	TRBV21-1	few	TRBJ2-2	CASRWDFVTPGELFF	TGTGCCAGCAGGTGGGACTTCGTCACACCCGGGGAGCTGTTTTTT
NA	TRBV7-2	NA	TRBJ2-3	CASSLAPGRVGDTQYF	TGTGCCAGCAGCTTAGCTCCAGGGCGAGTCGGAGATACGCAGTATTTT
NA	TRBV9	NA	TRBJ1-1	CASSNRQAGNAEAFF	TGTGCCAGCAGCAATAGACAGGCCGGGAACGCTGAAGCTTTCTTT
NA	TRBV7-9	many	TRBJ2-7	CASSHYRDNYEQYF	TGTGCCAGCAGCCATTACCGGGACAACTACGAGCAGTACTTC
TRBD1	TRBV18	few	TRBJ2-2	CASSPTGTGNTGELFF	TGTGCCAGCTCACCGACCGGGACAGGCAACACCGGGGAGCTGTTTTTT
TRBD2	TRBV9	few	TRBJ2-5	CASSSSGTSEETQYF	TGTGCCAGCAGCTCCTCCGGGACTAGCGAAGAGACCCAGTACTTC
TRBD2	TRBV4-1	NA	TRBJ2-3	CASSQVGSGSTDTQYF	TGCGCCAGCAGCCAAGTGGGTAGCGGGAGCACAGATACGCAGTATTTT
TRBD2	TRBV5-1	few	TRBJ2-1	CASSLVDSSGYNEQFF	TGCGCCAGCAGCTTGGTGGATTCTAGCGGCTACAATGAGCAGTTCTTC
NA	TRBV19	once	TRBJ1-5	CASSLSPGQPQHF	TGTGCCAGTAGTCTATCCCCGGGTCAGCCCCAGCATTTT
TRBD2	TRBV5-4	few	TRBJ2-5	CASSFRAGGETQYF	TGTGCCAGCAGCTTTAGGGCCGGGGGGGAGACCCAGTACTTC
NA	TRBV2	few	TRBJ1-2	CASEPVYGYTF	TGTGCCAGCGAGCCCGTCTATGGCTACACCTTC
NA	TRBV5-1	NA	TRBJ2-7	CASSLDFYEQYF	TGCGCCAGCAGCTTAGACTTCTACGAGCAGTACTTC
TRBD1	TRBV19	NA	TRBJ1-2	CASKPGQGAGNYGYTF	TGTGCCAGTAAACCGGGACAGGGGGCGGGTAACTATGGCTACACCTTC
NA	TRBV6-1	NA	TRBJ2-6	CASSESSGANVMTF	TGTGCCAGCAGTGAAAGCTCTGGGGCAAACGTCATGACTTTC
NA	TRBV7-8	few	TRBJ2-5	CASSLVWSSEDQETQYF	TGTGCCAGCAGCTTAGTCTGGTCTAGCGAGGACCAAGAGACCCAGTACTTC
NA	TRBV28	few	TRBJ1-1	CASSFQGMNTEAFF	TGTGCCAGCAGTTTCCAGGGGATGAACACTGAAGCTTTCTTT
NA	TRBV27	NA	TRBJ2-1	CASCAIVGQKNNEQFF	TGTGCCAGCTGTGCGATCGTAGGACAGAAAAACAATGAGCAGTTCTTC
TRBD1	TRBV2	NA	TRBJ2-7	CASRPGQSSYEQYF	TGTGCCAGCAGACCGGGACAGAGCTCCTACGAGCAGTACTTC
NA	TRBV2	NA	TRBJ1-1	CASSRGGRNTEAFF	TGTGCCAGCAGCCGGGGAGGTCGGAACACTGAAGCTTTCTTT
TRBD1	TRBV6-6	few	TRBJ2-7	CASSYGTGRTYEQYF	TGTGCCAGCAGTTATGGGACAGGGCGAACCTACGAGCAGTACTTC
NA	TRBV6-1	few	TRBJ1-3	CASSEEPQGVGNTIYF	TGTGCCAGCAGTGAAGAACCGCAGGGTGTTGGAAACACCATATATTTT
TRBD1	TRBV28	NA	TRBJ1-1	CASRGTGPPNTEAFF	TGTGCCAGCAGGGGGACAGGCCCTCCGAACACTGAAGCTTTCTTT
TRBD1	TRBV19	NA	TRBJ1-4	CASSLPGQGNEKLFF	TGTGCCAGTAGTTTGCCGGGACAGGGTAATGAAAAACTGTTTTTT
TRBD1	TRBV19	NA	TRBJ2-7	CASSPGTGVSYEQYF	TGTGCCAGTAGTCCCGGGACAGGCGTCTCCTACGAGCAGTACTTC
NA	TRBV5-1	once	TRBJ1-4	CASSISTGPATNEKLFF	TGCGCCAGCAGCATATCGACAGGCCCTGCAACTAATGAAAAACTGTTTTTT
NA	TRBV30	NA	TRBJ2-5	CAWSLPISQETQYF	TGTGCCTGGAGTCTACCCATAAGCCAAGAGACCCAGTACTTC
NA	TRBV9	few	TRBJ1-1	CASSSTLQEGTEAFF	TGTGCCAGCAGCTCTACTCTCCAGGAGGGCACTGAAGCTTTCTTT